Listed here are 13 T cell receptor beta chains from one sample, sequenced in a study of STAT5B mutations in CD4+ large granular lymphocyte leukemia. Generated by immunoSEQ multiplex PCR, the TCRdb table keeps only in-frame clones and is missing some. This table has some 45,000 clones, 65% to 90% appearing once. Input material: CD4+ T cells from blood buffy coats. The receptors were sampled from a human donor in good health.

This chain links TRBV5-8 with TRBJ2-3; 7 bases agree with TRBD1. Trimming cost V 2 bases and J 0 bases; bases outside gene matches: 3. CDR1 SGHTS and CDR2 YDEGEE come from the germline V gene. The CDR3 sequence is 15 residues long. The CDR3 sequence is CASSLPGQSTDTQYF. The CDR3 nucleotides are TGTGCCAGCAGCTTACCGGGACAGAGCACAGATACGCAGTATTTT.

This rearrangement joins TRBV5-5 to TRBJ1-2; D possibly corresponds to TRBD1 (5 bases). CDR1 is SGHKS and CDR2 is YYEKEE in the germline V gene (reference sequence). The CDR3 runs to 13 residues. V shed 3 bases and J shed 4 bases, with 10 bases lying between them. The CDR3 here is CASSYERGYGYTF. In DNA, the CDR3 is TGTGCCAGCAGCTACGAGAGGGGCTATGGCTACACCTTC.

The chain links TRBV9 to TRBJ1-3, with TRBD1 matching 7 bases. The length of the CDR3 is 13 residues. Unmatched junction bases numbered 4, after V lost 4 bases and J lost 6 bases. Germline V gene lookup returns CDR1 SGDLS and CDR2 YYNGEE. The CDR3 sequence is CASSFDRANTIYF. CDR3 coding DNA: TGTGCCAGCAGCTTCGACAGGGCAAACACCATATATTTT.

The J gene is TRBJ1-3, the V gene TRBV9, with D unclear. The germline gives CDR1 SGDLS, CDR2 YYNGEE. There are 16 residues in the CDR3. V was cut by 0 bases and J by 4 bases, with 14 bases left in between. The CDR3 protein is CASSVGGPALGNTIYF. The DNA of the CDR3 is TGTGCCAGCAGCGTAGGTGGACCCGCTCTAGGAAACACCATATATTTT.

This sequence joins TRBV18 and TRBJ1-5; 7 nucleotides align to TRBD1. In germline, CDR1 is KGHSH, CDR2 LQKENI. The CDR3 extends over 18 amino acids. V was pared by 3 bases and J by 0 bases, with 11 bases of the junction left unmatched. In DNA, the CDR3 is TGTGCCAGCTCACCCACCTCCGGAGGGGGCAATAGCAATCAGCCCCAGCATTTT. This translates into CASSPTSGGGNSNQPQHF.

The rearrangement links TRBV29-1 to TRBJ1-2; a possible D gene is TRBD1 (5 bases). Germline V gene sequence: CDR1 SQVTM, CDR2 ANQGSEA. Trimming took off 0 bases at V and 2 bases at J, with 7 bases between the two ends. This CDR3 comprises 13 residues. In nucleotides, the CDR3 is TGCAGCGTTGAAGATCGGGACAACTATGGCTACACCTTC. Its protein is CSVEDRDNYGYTF.

The chain joins TRBV19 to TRBJ2-3; perhaps TRBD2 as D (6 bases). The CDR3 contains 16 residues. V lost 4 bases and J 4 bases, leaving 18 bases between the germline ends. The germline gives CDR1 LNHDA, CDR2 SQIVND (reference sequence). The CDR3 DNA reads as TGTGCCAGTAGTAGAGCTCTCCACGGGAGCTCAGATACGCAGTATTTT. Encoded protein: CASSRALHGSSDTQYF.

The table lists this clone with a few counts. The chain links TRBV10-3 to TRBJ1-1; D perhaps matches TRBD1 (5 bases). Trimming took 0 bases from V and 1 from J, leaving 6 bases between them. CDR1 is ENHRY and CDR2 is SYGVKD in the germline V gene. The CDR3 totals 14 residues. The CDR3 spells CAISESRGNTEAFF. CDR3 DNA: TGTGCCATCAGTGAGTCGAGGGGGAACACTGAAGCTTTCTTT.

The V and J genes are TRBV11-2 and TRBJ1-1; D is ambiguous. V was shortened by 1 base and J by 7 bases, with 10 bases between the two germline ends. The CDR3 length is 13 residues. Germline CDR1 and CDR2: SGHAT and FQNNGV. The CDR3 protein is CASSLALEGEAFF. Here the CDR3 DNA reads TGTGCCAGCAGCTTAGCGCTCGAGGGTGAAGCTTTCTTT.

This chain links TRBV9 with TRBJ2-1; 12 bases are a match to TRBD1. Trimming at V came to 2 bases and at J to 13 bases, leaving 10 bases not matched to a gene. CDR1 and CDR2 from the germline V gene are SGDLS and YYNGEE. CDR3 size: 15 residues. Written as DNA, the CDR3 is TGTGCCAGCAGCGTCGGGACAGGGGGCGCCTTGATTCAGTTCTTC. Protein: CASSVGTGGALIQFF. The full variable domain, in which reference TRBV9 and TRBJ2-1 provide the parts outside the CDR3, is DSGVTQTPKHLITATGQRVTLRCSPRSGDLSVYWYQQSLDQGLQFLIQYYNGEERAKGNILERFSAQQFPDLHSELNLSSLELGDSALYFCASSVGTGGALIQFFGPGTRLTVL.

This CDR3 reads CASSPQGNGANVLTF. CDR3 bases: TGTGCCAGCTCACCACAAGGGAATGGGGCCAACGTCCTGACTTTC. The chain recombines TRBV18 with TRBJ2-6, with D hard to call. Trimming stripped 1 base from V and 3 bases from J, with 7 bases between. Germline CDR1 is KGHSH and CDR2 is LQKENI. This CDR3 region has 15 residues.

This clone occurred once. The chain joins TRBV6-6 to TRBJ2-3, with D hard to call. Trimming took off 7 bases at V and 2 bases at J, with 7 bases between the two ends. This CDR3 contains 12 residues. Germline V lookup: CDR1 MNHNY, CDR2 SVGAGI (reference sequence). The CDR3 region is CASTTNTDTQYF. The CDR3 DNA reads as TGTGCCAGCACCACAAACACAGATACGCAGTATTTT.

This chain links TRBV11-2 with TRBJ1-1, with D hard to call. The CDR3 totals 15 residues. Trimming took 0 bases from V and 4 from J, leaving 12 bases between them. The germline V gene encodes CDR1 SGHAT and CDR2 FQNNGV. This CDR3 reads CASSLDLVIGTEAFF. The DNA of the CDR3 is TGTGCCAGCAGCTTAGATTTGGTTATCGGCACTGAAGCTTTCTTT.